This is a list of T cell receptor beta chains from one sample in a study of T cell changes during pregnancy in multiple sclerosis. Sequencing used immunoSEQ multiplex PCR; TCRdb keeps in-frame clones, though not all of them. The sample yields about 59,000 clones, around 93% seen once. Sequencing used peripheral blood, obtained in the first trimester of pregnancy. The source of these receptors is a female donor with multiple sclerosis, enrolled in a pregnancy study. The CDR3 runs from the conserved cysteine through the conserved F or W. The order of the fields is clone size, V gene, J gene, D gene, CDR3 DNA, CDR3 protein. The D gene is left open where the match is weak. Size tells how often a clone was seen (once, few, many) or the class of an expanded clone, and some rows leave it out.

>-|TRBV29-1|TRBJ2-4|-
TGCAGCGTTGAACCGGGGTCCGCAAACATTCAGTACTTC
CSVEPGSANIQYF
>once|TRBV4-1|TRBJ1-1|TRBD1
TGCGCCAGCAGTCGTGAGGGGGCAGGGCTGAACACTGAAGCTTTCTTT
CASSREGAGLNTEAFF
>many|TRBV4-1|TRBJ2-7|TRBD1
TGCGCCAGCAGCCAACTTGGGACAGGGGGTGATGACTACGAGCAGTACTTC
CASSQLGTGGDDYEQYF
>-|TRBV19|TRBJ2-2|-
TGTGCCAGTAGAACCGGGACAAAGGTCGGGGAGCTGTTTTTT
CASRTGTKVGELFF
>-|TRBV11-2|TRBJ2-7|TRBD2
TGTGCCAGCAGCTTTATTCGGGGGGGAAACGAGCAGTACTTC
CASSFIRGGNEQYF
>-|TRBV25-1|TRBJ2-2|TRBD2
TGTGCCAGCAGTGACCGCCTAGCGGCGAACACCGGGGAGCTGTTTTTT
CASSDRLAANTGELFF
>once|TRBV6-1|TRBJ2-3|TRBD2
TGTGCCAGCAGCGAAAAGACTAGCCTTAATCCCACAGATACGCAGTATTTT
CASSEKTSLNPTDTQYF
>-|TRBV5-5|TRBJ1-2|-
TGTGCCAGCAGAATGGAGGTGTCGGGAGGCTACACCTTC
CASRMEVSGGYTF
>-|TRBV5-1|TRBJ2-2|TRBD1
TGCGCCAGCAGCTTGGTATCGGACAGGGCTAACGGGGAGCTGTTTTTT
CASSLVSDRANGELFF
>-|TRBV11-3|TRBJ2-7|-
TGTGCCAGCAGCTTAAGATGGCAGGGGGAGCAGTACTTC
CASSLRWQGEQYF
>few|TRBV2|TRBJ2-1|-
TGTGCCAGCAGTGAAGAGAGGATCTCCTACAATGAGCAGTTCTTC
CASSEERISYNEQFF
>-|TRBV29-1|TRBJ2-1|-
TGCAGCGTTTCCGGGACTCAACGGTTGAATGAGCAGTTCTTC
CSVSGTQRLNEQFF
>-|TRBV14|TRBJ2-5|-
TGTGCCAGCAGCCCAGGGGACACCCCGGGGGAGACCCAGTACTTC
CASSPGDTPGETQYF
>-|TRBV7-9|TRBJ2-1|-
TGTGCCTTCAGGACTTTATCCTACAATGAGCAGTTCTTC
CAFRTLSYNEQFF
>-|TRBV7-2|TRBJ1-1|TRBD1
TGTGCCAGCAGCTTAGTGACAGGGGTTGGCACTGAAGCTTTCTTT
CASSLVTGVGTEAFF
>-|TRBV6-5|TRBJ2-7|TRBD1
TGTGCCAGCAGTTACTCCCGGGACAGGGCATACGAGCAGTACTTC
CASSYSRDRAYEQYF
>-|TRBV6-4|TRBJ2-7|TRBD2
TGTGCCAGCAGCAAGATAGCGGGAGGAGAGAACGAGCAGTACTTC
CASSKIAGGENEQYF
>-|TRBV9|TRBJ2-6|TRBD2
TGTGCCAGCAGCGTAGCCCCTAGCGGGAAGCTATTTGGGGCCAACGTCCTGACTTTC
CASSVAPSGKLFGANVLTF
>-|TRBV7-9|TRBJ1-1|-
TGTGCCAGCAGCTCACGGACAAGGTCTGAAGCTTTCTTT
CASSSRTRSEAFF
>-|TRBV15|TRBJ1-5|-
TGTGCCACCGGAGGAACAGCGAATCAGCCCCAGCATTTT
CATGGTANQPQHF
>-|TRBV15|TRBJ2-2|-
TGTGCCACCAGCCCAGCCCGGGGATGGGAGACCGGGGAGCTGTTTTTT
CATSPARGWETGELFF
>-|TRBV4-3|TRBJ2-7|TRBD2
TGCGCCAGCAGCCAAACCTCGACTAGCGGGCAGTACTTC
CASSQTSTSGQYF
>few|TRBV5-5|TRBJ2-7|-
TGTGCCAGCAGCTTGACAGGGACCCACGAGCAGTACTTC
CASSLTGTHEQYF
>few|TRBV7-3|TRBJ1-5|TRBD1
TGTGCCAGCAGTCTGGACAGGTATAGCAATCAGCCCCAGCATTTT
CASSLDRYSNQPQHF
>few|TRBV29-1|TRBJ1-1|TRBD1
TGCAGCGCCGGACAGGGGACGAACACTGAAGCTTTCTTT
CSAGQGTNTEAFF
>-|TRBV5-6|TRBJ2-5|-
TGTGCCAGCAGCTTTGCCCCCAGACAAAACCAAGAGACCCAGTACTTC
CASSFAPRQNQETQYF
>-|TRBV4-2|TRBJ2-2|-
TGTGCCAGCAGCCAAGGGAACAGGGCGAACACCGGGGAGCTGTTTTTT
CASSQGNRANTGELFF
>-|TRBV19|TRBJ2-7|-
TGTGCCAGTAGCCCGAGCCCGGGCGAGCAGTACTTC
CASSPSPGEQYF
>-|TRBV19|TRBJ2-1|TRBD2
TGTGCCAGTAGTATGACGGGTGGTAGCGGGAGAGTGAATGAGCAGTTCTTC
CASSMTGGSGRVNEQFF
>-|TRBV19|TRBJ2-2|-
TGTGCCAGTACATACACCGGGGAGCTGTTTTTT
CASTYTGELFF
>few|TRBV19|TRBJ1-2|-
TGTGCCAGTAGTACCGGTGAAGACTCTAACTATGGCTACACCTTC
CASSTGEDSNYGYTF
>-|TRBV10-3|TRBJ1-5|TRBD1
TGTGCCATCAGCGCCGGGACAGGGGGCGCTTCCCAGCATTTT
CAISAGTGGASQHF
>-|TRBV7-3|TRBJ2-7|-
TGTGCCAGAAAATCCGGGTTCTCCTACGAGCAGTACTTC
CARKSGFSYEQYF
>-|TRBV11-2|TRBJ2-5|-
TGTGCCAGCAGCCTAGACCCCGAGGAGACCCAGTACTTC
CASSLDPEETQYF
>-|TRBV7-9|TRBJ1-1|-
TGTGCCAGCAGCCCAACAGTGAACACTGAAGCTTTCTTT
CASSPTVNTEAFF
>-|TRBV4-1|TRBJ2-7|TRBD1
TGCGCCAGCAGCCCGCCGGGACAGGGGCAATACGAGCAGTACTTC
CASSPPGQGQYEQYF
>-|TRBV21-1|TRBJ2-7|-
TGTGCCAACAATGCTTACGAGCAGTACTTC
CANNAYEQYF
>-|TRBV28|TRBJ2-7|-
TGTGCCAGCAGTTTTGGTACCGGGTTTGAGCAGTACTTC
CASSFGTGFEQYF
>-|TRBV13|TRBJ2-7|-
TGTGCCAGCAGTCCGACTGAGTCCTACGAGCAGTACTTC
CASSPTESYEQYF
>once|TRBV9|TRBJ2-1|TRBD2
TGTGCCAGCAGCTCTAGCGGGAACTCCTACAATGAGCAGTTCTTC
CASSSSGNSYNEQFF
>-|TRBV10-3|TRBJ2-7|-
TGTGCCATCAGTGAGGGACATCTTTCCTACGAGCAGTACTTC
CAISEGHLSYEQYF
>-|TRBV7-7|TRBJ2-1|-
TGTGCTAGCAGCTTAGCGCCTAGCTGGATCGATGAGCAGTTCTTC
CASSLAPSWIDEQFF
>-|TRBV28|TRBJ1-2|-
TGTGCCAGCAGTGACGACAGGCGATATGGCTACACCTTC
CASSDDRRYGYTF
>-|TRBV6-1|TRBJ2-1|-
TGTGCCAGCGGGTGGGAGCAGTCCTACAATGAGCAGTTCTTC
CASGWEQSYNEQFF
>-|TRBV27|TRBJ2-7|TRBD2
TGTGCCAGCAGTCCCTCTCCTAGCGGGAGATTCGACGAGCAGTACTTC
CASSPSPSGRFDEQYF
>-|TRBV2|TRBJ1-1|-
TGTGCCAGCATCCCCGCGCACGGGAACACTGAAGCTTTCTTT
CASIPAHGNTEAFF
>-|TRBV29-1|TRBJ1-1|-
TGCAGCGTTGAAGTTCGGGGAAGGTCCACTGAAGCTTTCTTT
CSVEVRGRSTEAFF
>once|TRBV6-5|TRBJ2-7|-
TGTGCCAGCAGTTACTCGGACCGGGGGATCTACGAGCAGTACTTC
CASSYSDRGIYEQYF
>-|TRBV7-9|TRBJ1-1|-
TGTGCCACCCGGGGGACTGAAGCTTTCTTT
CATRGTEAFF
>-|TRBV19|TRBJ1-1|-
TGTGCCAGTAACCTACAGGGGAACACTGAAGCTTTCTTT
CASNLQGNTEAFF
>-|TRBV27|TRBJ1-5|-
TGTGCCAGCAGTTCCTACAGGACCCTAAGCAATCAGCCCCAGCATTTT
CASSSYRTLSNQPQHF
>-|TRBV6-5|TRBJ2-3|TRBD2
TGTGCCAGCAGTTACGGCGGGAGGGCTTCAGATACGCAGTATTTT
CASSYGGRASDTQYF
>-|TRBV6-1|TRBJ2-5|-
TGTGCCAGCAGTGAAGTCAGGGTCCAAGAGACCCAGTACTTC
CASSEVRVQETQYF
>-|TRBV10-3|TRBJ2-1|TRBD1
TGTGCCATCAGTGAGTCGAGAGGGGACAGGGGGCAAGGCGAGCAGTTCTTC
CAISESRGDRGQGEQFF